Shown below are 3 T cell receptor beta chains from a single sample sequenced in a study of cytomegalovirus exposure and HLA in healthy donors. The PCR contained 60 Vbeta and 13 Jbeta primers. Sequencing was performed with immunoSEQ multiplex PCR; in TCRdb, only in-frame clones are kept and a portion is missing. Of around 78,000 clones in the sample, around three quarters were seen once. Sequenced: PBMCs. The receptors were sampled from a male donor in good health and CMV-seronegative.

Notes on this clone: Relative to the germline gene, one junction end is altered; a read error may explain this. The rearrangement joins TRBV28 to TRBJ1-1; D is possibly TRBD1 (6 bases). The CDR3 length is 11 residues. CDR1 is MDHEN, CDR2 SYDVKM, per germline. The chain's CDR3 is CATSHRERHFF. The CDR3 nucleotides are TGTGCCACCAGTCACAGGGAGCGGCATTTCTTT.

The rearrangement links TRBV11-2 to TRBJ2-1; tentatively, D is TRBD1 (6 bases). This CDR3 has 16 residues. Looked up from germline, CDR1 is SGHAT and CDR2 is FQNNGV. V was pared by 1 base and J by 5 bases, with 15 bases between. The CDR3 DNA reads as TGTGCCAGCAGCTTAGGAAACAGGGCCCTAGACAATGAGCAGTTCTTC. Translation: CASSLGNRALDNEQFF.

This clone showed up just a few times. This chain links TRBV9 with TRBJ2-5; 9 nucleotides match TRBD2. J gave up 4 bases and V 2 bases, and 6 bases lay outside the gene matches. The CDR3 has 15 amino acids. Per germline, CDR1 SGDLS and CDR2 YYNGEE. The CDR3 loop is CASSVASGEGETQYF. DNA of the CDR3: TGTGCCAGCAGCGTCGCTAGCGGGGAGGGAGAGACCCAGTACTTC.